These T cell receptor beta chains were read from a single sample in a study of blood T cell repertoires in COVID-19. Generated by immunoSEQ multiplex PCR, the TCRdb table keeps only in-frame clones and is missing some. Altogether fewer than 450,000 clones are present, roughly 90% being singletons, with the ten largest covering roughly 1%. The sequenced sample consisted of PBMCs or T cells enriched from blood (not recorded which). All receptors come from a woman aged 25 to 45 who had recovered from COVID-19. CDR3s include the opening cysteine and the closing phenylalanine or tryptophan. A D gene is named only where the DNA matches it firmly. Size is stated for part of the rows, as once, few or many counts, or as a class when the clone is expanded.

j_call: TRBJ1-1; d_call: .; clone_size: .; v_call: TRBV5-1; cdr3_nt: TGCGCCAGCTCGGTTCTGGGGTGGGGGCCGAACACTGAAGCTTTCTTT; cdr3_aa: CASSVLGWGPNTEAFF
j_call: TRBJ2-6; d_call: .; clone_size: .; v_call: TRBV18; cdr3_nt: TGTGCCAGCTCACCAGGAGGGGCCGGGGCCAACGTCCTGACTTTC; cdr3_aa: CASSPGGAGANVLTF
j_call: TRBJ1-3; d_call: .; clone_size: few; v_call: TRBV5-1; cdr3_nt: TGCGCCAGCAGCTTGCTGGGGCAGGTGGACACCATATATTTT; cdr3_aa: CASSLLGQVDTIYF
j_call: TRBJ2-3; d_call: TRBD2; clone_size: .; v_call: TRBV19; cdr3_nt: TGTGCCAGTAGTATGCCCCGGCTAGCGGGGGGCCGCACAGATACGCAGTATTTT; cdr3_aa: CASSMPRLAGGRTDTQYF
j_call: TRBJ2-1; d_call: TRBD2; clone_size: many; v_call: TRBV5-5; cdr3_nt: TGTGCCAGCAGCTTGCGAGCGGGGGATTCCTACAATGAGCAGTTCTTC; cdr3_aa: CASSLRAGDSYNEQFF
j_call: TRBJ2-6; d_call: TRBD1; clone_size: .; v_call: TRBV7-2; cdr3_nt: TGTGCCAGCAGCTTAGCTAGTGGACAGGGCTCTGGGGCCAACGTCCTGACTTTC; cdr3_aa: CASSLASGQGSGANVLTF
j_call: TRBJ2-1; d_call: .; clone_size: .; v_call: TRBV7-2; cdr3_nt: TGTGCCAGCAGCCTCGCGGACAGTCACAATGAGCAGTTCTTC; cdr3_aa: CASSLADSHNEQFF
j_call: TRBJ1-2; d_call: .; clone_size: .; v_call: TRBV30; cdr3_nt: TGTGCCTGGAGTGTACTGGAGGGCGGCGGCTACACCTTC; cdr3_aa: CAWSVLEGGGYTF
j_call: TRBJ1-2; d_call: TRBD1; clone_size: .; v_call: TRBV9; cdr3_nt: TGTGCCAGCAGCGAACAACAGGGGGCGGATGGCTACACCTTC; cdr3_aa: CASSEQQGADGYTF
j_call: TRBJ2-3; d_call: TRBD1; clone_size: few; v_call: TRBV2; cdr3_nt: TGTGCCAGCGATCTGGGACAGGGGGCCCCAGATACGCAGTATTTT; cdr3_aa: CASDLGQGAPDTQYF
j_call: TRBJ1-4; d_call: .; clone_size: few; v_call: TRBV19; cdr3_nt: TGTGCCAGTAATAGCCGGGGGGCCCCCTCGGAGGGTGAAAAACTGTTTTTT; cdr3_aa: CASNSRGAPSEGEKLFF
j_call: TRBJ1-2; d_call: .; clone_size: .; v_call: TRBV5-4; cdr3_nt: TGTGCCAGCAGCTTGGAGGTGGACAGTTATGGCTACACCTTC; cdr3_aa: CASSLEVDSYGYTF
j_call: TRBJ1-4; d_call: .; clone_size: .; v_call: TRBV5-6; cdr3_nt: TGTGCCAGCAGCTTGGGGGCAGGGGTTGGTGAAAAACTGTTTTTT; cdr3_aa: CASSLGAGVGEKLFF
j_call: TRBJ2-3; d_call: TRBD2; clone_size: .; v_call: TRBV7-9; cdr3_nt: TGTGCCAGCAGCCCTCCGGCGGGAGCGCAGTATTTT; cdr3_aa: CASSPPAGAQYF
j_call: TRBJ1-2; d_call: .; clone_size: .; v_call: TRBV5-6; cdr3_nt: TGTGCCAGCAGCCTACAGGAAGGGTATGGCTACACCTTC; cdr3_aa: CASSLQEGYGYTF
j_call: TRBJ2-3; d_call: TRBD1; clone_size: .; v_call: TRBV7-6; cdr3_nt: TGTGCCAGCAGCCCCGGACAGGGAAGCACAGATACGCAGTATTTT; cdr3_aa: CASSPGQGSTDTQYF
j_call: TRBJ1-2; d_call: TRBD1; clone_size: .; v_call: TRBV4-1; cdr3_nt: TGCGCCAGCACCACAACCCCGGGACAGCCAACTTTGGGCTACACCTTC; cdr3_aa: CASTTTPGQPTLGYTF
j_call: TRBJ2-7; d_call: .; clone_size: .; v_call: TRBV27; cdr3_nt: TGTGCCAGCAGCCTCGTACCGGACTCAAGATCCTACGAGCAGTACTTC; cdr3_aa: CASSLVPDSRSYEQYF
j_call: TRBJ2-1; d_call: .; clone_size: many; v_call: TRBV25-1; cdr3_nt: TGTGCCAGCAGTAGCTCAGAGGCCAAAGCCTACAATGAGCAGTTCTTC; cdr3_aa: CASSSSEAKAYNEQFF
j_call: TRBJ2-2; d_call: .; clone_size: .; v_call: TRBV7-2; cdr3_nt: TGTGCCAGCAGCTTAGTGGGGGCGGCCGGGGAGCTGTTTTTT; cdr3_aa: CASSLVGAAGELFF
j_call: TRBJ2-5; d_call: TRBD1; clone_size: .; v_call: TRBV6-1; cdr3_nt: TGTGCCAGCAGTGGTAGACAGGGTAAATTTCAAGAGACCCAGTACTTC; cdr3_aa: CASSGRQGKFQETQYF
j_call: TRBJ2-7; d_call: TRBD2; clone_size: .; v_call: TRBV5-1; cdr3_nt: TGCGCCAGCAGAGCGGGGGGCGTCTCCTACGAGCAGTACTTC; cdr3_aa: CASRAGGVSYEQYF
j_call: TRBJ1-2; d_call: TRBD1; clone_size: .; v_call: TRBV2; cdr3_nt: TGTGCCAGCAGTGTGGGTCAGGGGGCTGAGGTCGGCTACACCTTC; cdr3_aa: CASSVGQGAEVGYTF
j_call: TRBJ1-5; d_call: .; clone_size: .; v_call: TRBV7-8; cdr3_nt: TGTGCCAGCAGCTCCCACAGGGATAGCAATCAGCCCCAGCATTTT; cdr3_aa: CASSSHRDSNQPQHF
j_call: TRBJ1-5; d_call: .; clone_size: .; v_call: TRBV28; cdr3_nt: TGTGCCAGCAGTTTATTATCGGGACTACTAGCAAATAGCAATCAGCCCCAGCATTTT; cdr3_aa: CASSLLSGLLANSNQPQHF
j_call: TRBJ1-5; d_call: .; clone_size: .; v_call: TRBV5-4; cdr3_nt: TGTGCCAGCAGCCAGGACGGGAGGCGTGCTCAGCCCCAGCATTTT; cdr3_aa: CASSQDGRRAQPQHF
j_call: TRBJ1-1; d_call: TRBD1; clone_size: few; v_call: TRBV7-9; cdr3_nt: TGTGCCAGCAGCCGAACCGCGACAGGGGACACTGAAGCTTTCTTT; cdr3_aa: CASSRTATGDTEAFF
j_call: TRBJ1-1; d_call: .; clone_size: .; v_call: TRBV9; cdr3_nt: TGTGCCAGCAGCGTAGAGGAGGGTACTGAAGCTTTCTTT; cdr3_aa: CASSVEEGTEAFF
j_call: TRBJ1-4; d_call: .; clone_size: .; v_call: TRBV9; cdr3_nt: TGTGCCAGCAGCGTAGGTCCGGGAAGAGGTGAAAAACTGTTTTTT; cdr3_aa: CASSVGPGRGEKLFF
j_call: TRBJ1-2; d_call: .; clone_size: .; v_call: TRBV12-3/TRBV12-4; cdr3_nt: TGTGCCAGCAGTCAGCCAGAGGAATATGGCTACACCTTC; cdr3_aa: CASSQPEEYGYTF
j_call: TRBJ1-1; d_call: TRBD1; clone_size: once; v_call: TRBV11-2; cdr3_nt: TGTGCCAGCAGCCGCCGGACAGGAGAGAACACTGAAGCTTTCTTT; cdr3_aa: CASSRRTGENTEAFF
j_call: TRBJ1-3; d_call: .; clone_size: .; v_call: TRBV15; cdr3_nt: TGTGCCACCAGCAGAGATGGGGCTTCTGGAAACACCATATATTTT; cdr3_aa: CATSRDGASGNTIYF
j_call: TRBJ2-5; d_call: TRBD1; clone_size: .; v_call: TRBV2; cdr3_nt: TGTGCCAGCACTGGGACAGGGGCCGAGACCCAGTACTTC; cdr3_aa: CASTGTGAETQYF
j_call: TRBJ2-2; d_call: .; clone_size: .; v_call: TRBV4-3; cdr3_nt: TGCGCCAGCAGCCAAGACAGGGCGCGGACCGGGGAGCTGTTTTTT; cdr3_aa: CASSQDRARTGELFF
j_call: TRBJ1-2; d_call: TRBD1; clone_size: .; v_call: TRBV2; cdr3_nt: TGTGCCAGCACCCGATGGGAGACAGGGGGCTACACCTTC; cdr3_aa: CASTRWETGGYTF
j_call: TRBJ1-2; d_call: .; clone_size: .; v_call: TRBV30; cdr3_nt: TGTGCCTGGAGTGTATCGGGGGGCTATGGCTACACCTTC; cdr3_aa: CAWSVSGGYGYTF
j_call: TRBJ2-3; d_call: .; clone_size: .; v_call: TRBV12-3/TRBV12-4; cdr3_nt: TGTGCCAGCAGTTGGGGGGAAGATACGCAGTATTTT; cdr3_aa: CASSWGEDTQYF
j_call: TRBJ1-2; d_call: .; clone_size: many; v_call: TRBV2; cdr3_nt: TGTGCCAGCAGAATCAATGGCTACACCTTC; cdr3_aa: CASRINGYTF
j_call: TRBJ1-1; d_call: .; clone_size: few; v_call: TRBV28; cdr3_nt: TGTGCCAGCCACCACGGGGGGCTGAACACTGAAGCTTTCTTT; cdr3_aa: CASHHGGLNTEAFF
j_call: TRBJ1-1; d_call: TRBD1; clone_size: .; v_call: TRBV19; cdr3_nt: TGTGCCAGTAGGACGGGACAGATGAACACTGAAGCTTTCTTT; cdr3_aa: CASRTGQMNTEAFF
j_call: TRBJ1-2; d_call: TRBD1; clone_size: .; v_call: TRBV28; cdr3_nt: TGTGCCAGCAGTTTAAATGGACAGGAGATTTATGGCTACACCTTC; cdr3_aa: CASSLNGQEIYGYTF